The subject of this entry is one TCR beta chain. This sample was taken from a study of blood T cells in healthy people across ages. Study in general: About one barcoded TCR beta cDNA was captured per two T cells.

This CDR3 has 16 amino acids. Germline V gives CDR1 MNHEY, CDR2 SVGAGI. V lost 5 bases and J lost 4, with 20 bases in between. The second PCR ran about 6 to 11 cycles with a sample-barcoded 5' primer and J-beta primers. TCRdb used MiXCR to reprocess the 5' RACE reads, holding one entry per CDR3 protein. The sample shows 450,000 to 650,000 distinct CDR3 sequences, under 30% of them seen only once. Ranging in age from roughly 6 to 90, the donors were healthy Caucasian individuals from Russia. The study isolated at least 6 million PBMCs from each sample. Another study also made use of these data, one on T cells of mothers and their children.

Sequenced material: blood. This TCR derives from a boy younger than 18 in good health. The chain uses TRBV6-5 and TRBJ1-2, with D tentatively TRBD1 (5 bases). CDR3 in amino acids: CASSHPPGKNGYGYTF. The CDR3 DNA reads TGTGCCAGCAGTCACCCACCAGGGAAAAACGGCTATGGCTACACCTTC.